This T cell receptor (beta chain) was found in a study of cytomegalovirus exposure and HLA in healthy donors. The wider study: A prior analysis found about 110 million unique TCR beta sequences from 170 million or so T cells. Study-wide points: Most subjects had HLA-A and HLA-B alleles reportedly predicted accurately by TCR beta sequences.

V lost 3 bases, J lost 5 bases, and 7 bases stayed unmatched. Germline lookup yields CDR1 MNHEY and CDR2 SMNVEV (reference sequence). This CDR3 region has 15 residues. Concerning this clone: As yet, its antigen is unknown.

Both 60 Vbeta primers and 13 Jbeta primers went into the PCR. Assay: immunoSEQ multiplex PCR; the TCRdb copy retains only in-frame clones and omits some. This table holds 68,000 or so clones, roughly four fifths found once. Material for sequencing was PBMCs. The chain couples TRBV27 to TRBJ1-2; TRBD1 aligns across 9 bases. This TCR was recovered from a human donor in good health. In nucleotides, the CDR3 is TGTGCCAGCAGTTTGACAGGGGGGGTCCTATATGGCTACACCTTC. Translating gives CASSLTGGVLYGYTF.